This note documents a single T cell receptor (beta chain) sequence. These data come from a study of blood T cell repertoires in COVID-19. Overall study context: Some COVID-19 samples were acute and others convalescent; all came from the United States, Italy and Spain.

Germline V gene data show CDR1 as MNHEY and CDR2 as SMNVEV (reference sequence). Unmatched junction bases numbered 9, after V lost 6 bases and J lost 4 bases. CDR3 length: 16 amino acids. Authors' methods: Reference gene primers were amplified, and this amplification served to estimate nucleated cell counts. Profiled with immunoSEQ multiplex PCR; TCRdb holds only in-frame clones, not every one. V, J and clone size derive from that table, while D and trimming were established from the DNA sequence. The sample lists about 250,000 clones; around 82% were seen once. The TCR comes from a middle-aged man who had recovered from COVID-19. V gene TRBV27 combines with J gene TRBJ2-2; 9 bases match TRBD2. The specimen sequenced was PBMCs or T cells enriched from blood (not recorded which). CDR3 DNA sequence: TGTGCCAGCAGCCGACACGGGCGGGAGGGCACCGGGGAGCTGTTTTTT. Protein sequence: CASSRHGREGTGELFF.